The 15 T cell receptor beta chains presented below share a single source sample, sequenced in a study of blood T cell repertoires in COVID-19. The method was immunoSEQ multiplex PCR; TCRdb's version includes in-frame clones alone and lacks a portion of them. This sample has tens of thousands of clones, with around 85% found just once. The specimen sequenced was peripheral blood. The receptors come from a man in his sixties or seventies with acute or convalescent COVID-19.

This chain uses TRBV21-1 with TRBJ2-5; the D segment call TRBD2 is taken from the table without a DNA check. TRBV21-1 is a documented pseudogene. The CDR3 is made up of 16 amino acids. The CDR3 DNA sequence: TGTGCCAGCAGCTATTTCCTCCACCCACTCCAAGAGACCCAGTACTTC. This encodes CASSYFLHPLQETQYF.

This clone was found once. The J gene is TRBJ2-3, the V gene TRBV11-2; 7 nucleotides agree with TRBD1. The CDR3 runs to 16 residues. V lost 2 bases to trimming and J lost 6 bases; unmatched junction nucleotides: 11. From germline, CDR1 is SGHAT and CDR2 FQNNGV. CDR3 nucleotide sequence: TGTGCCAGCAGCTTAATGCAGGGGGATTCTATCGATACGCAGTATTTT. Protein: CASSLMQGDSIDTQYF.

The CDR3 protein is CASSFGGGAYEQYF. The CDR3 DNA reads TGCGCCAGCAGCTTCGGGGGTGGGGCCTACGAGCAGTACTTC. V usage is TRBV5-1 and J usage is TRBJ2-7; a weak D match, TRBD2 (6 bases). Looked up from germline, CDR1 is SGHRS and CDR2 is YFSETQ. The CDR3 runs to 14 residues. V lost 2 bases to trimming and J lost 2 bases, with 11 bases between them.

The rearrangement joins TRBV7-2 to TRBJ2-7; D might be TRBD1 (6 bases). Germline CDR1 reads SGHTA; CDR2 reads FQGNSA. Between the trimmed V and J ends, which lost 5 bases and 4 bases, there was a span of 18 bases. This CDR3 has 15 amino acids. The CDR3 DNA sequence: TGTGCCAGCAGCCCCGGGACAAGCCCAATTTACGAGCAGTACTTC. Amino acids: CASSPGTSPIYEQYF.

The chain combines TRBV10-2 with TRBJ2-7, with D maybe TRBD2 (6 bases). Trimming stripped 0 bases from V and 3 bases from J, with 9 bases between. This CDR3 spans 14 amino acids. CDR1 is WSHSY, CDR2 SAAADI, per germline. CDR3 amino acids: CASSESGGDYEQYF. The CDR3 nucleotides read TGCGCCAGCAGTGAGTCCGGAGGGGACTACGAGCAGTACTTC.

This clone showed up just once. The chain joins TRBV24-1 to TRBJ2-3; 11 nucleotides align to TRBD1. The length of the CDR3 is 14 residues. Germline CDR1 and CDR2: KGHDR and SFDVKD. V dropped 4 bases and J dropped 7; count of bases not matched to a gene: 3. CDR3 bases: TGTGCCACCAGTGAAGGGACAGGGGGAAATACGCAGTATTTT. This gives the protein CATSEGTGGNTQYF.

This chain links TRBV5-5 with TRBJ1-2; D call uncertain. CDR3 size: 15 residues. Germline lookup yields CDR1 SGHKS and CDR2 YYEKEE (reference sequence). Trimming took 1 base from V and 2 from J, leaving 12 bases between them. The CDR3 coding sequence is TGTGCCAGCAGCTTGTCGGCGGCACAAAACTATGGCTACACCTTC. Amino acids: CASSLSAAQNYGYTF.

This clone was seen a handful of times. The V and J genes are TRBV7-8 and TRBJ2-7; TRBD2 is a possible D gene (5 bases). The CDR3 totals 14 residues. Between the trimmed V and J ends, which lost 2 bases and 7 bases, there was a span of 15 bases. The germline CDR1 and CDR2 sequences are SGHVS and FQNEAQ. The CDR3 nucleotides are TGTGCCAGCAGCTTATTGACTGGACGAGGGGAGCAGTACTTC. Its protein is CASSLLTGRGEQYF.

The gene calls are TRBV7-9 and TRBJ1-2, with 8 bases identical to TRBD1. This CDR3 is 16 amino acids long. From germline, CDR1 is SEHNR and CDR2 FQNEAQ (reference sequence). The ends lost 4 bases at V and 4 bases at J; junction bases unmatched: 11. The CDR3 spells CASSSPDRAGPYGYTF. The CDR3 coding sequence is TGTGCCAGCAGCTCTCCGGACAGGGCGGGACCCTATGGCTACACCTTC.

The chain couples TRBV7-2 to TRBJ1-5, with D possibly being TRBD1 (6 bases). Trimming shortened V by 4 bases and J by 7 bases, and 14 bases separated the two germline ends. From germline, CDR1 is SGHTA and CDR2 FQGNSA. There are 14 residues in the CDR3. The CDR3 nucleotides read TGTGCCAGCAGCTCGACAGGATTCAACCAGCCCCAGCATTTT. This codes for CASSSTGFNQPQHF.

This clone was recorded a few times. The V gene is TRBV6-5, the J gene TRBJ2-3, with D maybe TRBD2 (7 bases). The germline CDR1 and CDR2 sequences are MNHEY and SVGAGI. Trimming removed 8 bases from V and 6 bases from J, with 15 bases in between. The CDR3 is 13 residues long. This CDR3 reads CASGRGAGDTQYF. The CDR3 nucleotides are TGTGCCAGCGGTCGGGGGGCGGGGGATACGCAGTATTTT.

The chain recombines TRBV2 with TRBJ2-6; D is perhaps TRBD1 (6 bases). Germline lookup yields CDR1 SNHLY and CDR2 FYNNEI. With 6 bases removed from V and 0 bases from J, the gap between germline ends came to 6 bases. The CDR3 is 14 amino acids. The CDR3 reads CASRQGSGANVLTF. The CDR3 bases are TGTGCCAGCAGACAGGGCTCTGGGGCCAACGTCCTGACTTTC.

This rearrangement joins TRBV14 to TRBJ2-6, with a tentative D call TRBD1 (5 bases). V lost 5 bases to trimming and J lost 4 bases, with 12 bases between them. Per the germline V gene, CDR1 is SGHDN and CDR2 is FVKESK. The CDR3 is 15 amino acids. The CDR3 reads CASSSRRAGANVLTF. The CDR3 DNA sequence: TGTGCCAGCAGCTCCCGCAGGGCCGGGGCCAACGTCCTGACTTTC. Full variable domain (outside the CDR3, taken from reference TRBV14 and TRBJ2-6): EAGVTQFPSHSVIEKGQTVTLRCDPISGHDNLYWYRRVMGKEIKFLLHFVKESKQDESGMPNNRFLAERTGGTYSTLKVQPAELEDSGVYFCASSSRRAGANVLTFGAGSRLTVL.

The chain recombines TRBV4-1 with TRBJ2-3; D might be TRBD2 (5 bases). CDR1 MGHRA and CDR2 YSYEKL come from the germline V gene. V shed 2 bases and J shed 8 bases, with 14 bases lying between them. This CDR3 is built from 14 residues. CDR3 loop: CASSQPSTIATQYF. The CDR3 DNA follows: TGCGCCAGCAGCCAACCCTCGACTATAGCTACGCAGTATTTT.

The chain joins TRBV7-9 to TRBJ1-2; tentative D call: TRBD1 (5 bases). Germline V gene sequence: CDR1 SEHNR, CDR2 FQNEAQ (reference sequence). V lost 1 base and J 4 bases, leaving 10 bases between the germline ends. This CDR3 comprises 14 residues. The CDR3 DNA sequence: TGTGCCAGCAGCTTAGGCGGGGGTCCCTATGGCTACACCTTC. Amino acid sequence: CASSLGGGPYGYTF.